The 18 T cell receptor beta chains below were found in one sample sequenced in a study of blood T cells in healthy people across ages (dated by TCRdb to 2013 to 2016). Library creation used 5' RACE. For sequencing, an Illumina HiSeq 2500 was employed. The second PCR ran for about 6 to 11 cycles and used a J-beta primer mix along with a sample-barcoded 5' primer. The public reads were reprocessed in TCRdb via fastp at Q25 and MiXCR, keeping in-frame beta chains. Records with the same CDR3 protein are collapsed into one entry carrying the most frequent genes and DNA. For this sample the table gives about 730,000 distinct CDR3 sequences, of which roughly 47% were detected only once. The ten largest clones capture approximately 22% of the sample. The sample comprised blood. These receptor sequences come from a woman aged 60 to 75 in good health.

The V call is TRBV7-9, the J call TRBJ2-3; no clear D. This CDR3 has 14 residues. Germline V gene sequence: CDR1 SEHNR, CDR2 FQNEAQ (reference sequence). V lost 5 bases and J lost 3, with 12 bases in between. The CDR3 sequence: CASSLHAETDTQYF. CDR3 coding DNA: TGTGCCAGCAGCCTACATGCGGAAACAGATACGCAGTATTTT.

This clonotype appeared once. The CDR3 region is CASSRGEGNTIYF. CDR3 bases: TGTGCCAGCAGCCGGGGGGAAGGAAACACCATATATTTT. This chain links TRBV11-2 with TRBJ1-3; weak D call: TRBD1 (5 bases). Trimming took 5 bases from V and 4 from J, leaving 9 bases between them. CDR3 length: 13 residues. Germline CDR1 is SGHAT and CDR2 is FQNNGV.

The V call is TRBV4-3, the J call TRBJ2-7; D may match TRBD1 or TRBD2 (6 bases each). This CDR3 has 15 amino acids. Germline V lookup: CDR1 LGHNA, CDR2 YSLEER. V was shortened by 1 base and J by 0 bases, with 10 bases between the two germline ends. The CDR3 spells CASSQVGGSSYEQYF. The CDR3 DNA reads as TGCGCCAGCAGCCAAGTGGGGGGCAGCTCCTACGAGCAGTACTTC.

The chain joins TRBV7-2 to TRBJ2-3; D might be TRBD2 (6 bases). This CDR3 region has 16 residues. Deletions cut 2 bases from V and 0 bases from J, with 12 bases between. CDR1 and CDR2 from the germline V gene are SGHTA and FQGNSA. In DNA, the CDR3 is TGTGCCAGCAGCTTATGGTCGGAGGGGAGCACAGATACGCAGTATTTT. It encodes CASSLWSEGSTDTQYF.

V is TRBV28 and J is TRBJ2-1; D is possibly TRBD2 (6 bases). Trimming stripped 3 bases from V and 3 bases from J, with 9 bases between. Germline CDR1 and CDR2: MDHEN and SYDVKM. The CDR3 has 14 amino acids. The CDR3 DNA follows: TGTGCCAGCAGTTTCGGCGGGAACTACAATGAGCAGTTCTTC. It translates to CASSFGGNYNEQFF.

This clonotype was observed a handful of times. The V and J genes are TRBV2 and TRBJ2-7; D uncertain. The length of the CDR3 is 12 residues. Germline values: CDR1 SNHLY, CDR2 FYNNEI. V gave up 4 bases and J gave up 4 bases, with 8 bases separating them. In DNA form, the CDR3 reads TGTGCCAGCAGTGGCCTACAGTACGAGCAGTACTTC. This encodes CASSGLQYEQYF. The whole variable domain, filled in from reference TRBV2 and TRBJ2-7, reads EPEVTQTPSHQVTQMGQEVILRCVPISNHLYFYWYRQILGQKVEFLVSFYNNEISEKSEIFDDQFSVERPDGSNFTLKIRSTKLEDSAMYFCASSGLQYEQYFGPGTRLTVT.

The chain carries TRBV20-1 and TRBJ2-1; 9 bases line up with TRBD2. Trimming at V came to 5 bases and at J to 7 bases, leaving 12 bases not matched to a gene. The length of the CDR3 is 15 residues. Germline CDR1 DFQATT, CDR2 SNEGSKA (reference sequence). Here the CDR3 reads CSAAGLANLYNEQFF. The CDR3 DNA reads TGCAGTGCTGCTGGACTAGCGAACTTGTATAATGAGCAGTTCTTC.

The J gene is TRBJ1-5, the V gene TRBV4-1, with D possibly matching TRBD1 (6 bases). Deletions cut 1 base from V and 0 bases from J, with 16 bases between. The CDR3 is 18 residues long. CDR1 is MGHRA, CDR2 YSYEKL, per germline. The CDR3 bases are TGCGCCAGCAGCCAAGTGTTTTCGCCAGGGGTTAGCAATCAGCCCCAGCATTTT. This encodes CASSQVFSPGVSNQPQHF.

The chain recombines TRBV11-2 with TRBJ2-5, with TRBD1 identical over 8 bases. The germline V gene has CDR1 SGHAT and CDR2 FQNNGV. V shed 5 bases and J 3 bases; nucleotides not matched to a gene: 5. CDR3 length: 14 residues. In nucleotides, the CDR3 is TGTGCCAGCAGCCATCGGGACAGGAAAGAGACCCAGTACTTC. This translates into CASSHRDRKETQYF.

The chain carries TRBV6-1 and TRBJ2-3; 8 bases line up with TRBD2. Unmatched junction bases numbered 10, after V lost 6 bases and J lost 2 bases. Germline values: CDR1 MNHNS, CDR2 SASEGT. CDR3 length equals 16 residues. The CDR3 DNA sequence: TGTGCCAGCAGCCGTCCCACTAGCGGCTACACAGATACGCAGTATTTT. It yields the protein CASSRPTSGYTDTQYF.

The CDR3 loop is CSVEPPVTQYF. The CDR3 DNA follows: TGCAGCGTTGAACCACCGGTGACCCAGTACTTC. V usage is TRBV29-1 and J usage is TRBJ2-5; D gene ambiguous. CDR1 SQVTM and CDR2 ANQGSEA come from the germline V gene. CDR3 length: 11 amino acids. Deletions cut 2 bases from V and 7 bases from J, with 8 bases between.

This clonotype turned up a few times. The CDR3: CASNGGGGSYGYTF. The CDR3 region has the DNA TGTGCCTCTAATGGCGGGGGGGGTAGCTATGGCTACACCTTC. J is TRBJ1-2 and V is TRBV30, with D possibly matching TRBD1 (5 bases). CDR3 length equals 14 residues. V shed 7 bases and J shed 4 bases, with 19 bases lying between them. Germline V gene data show CDR1 as GTSNPN and CDR2 as SVGIG (reference sequence).

This chain links TRBV20-1 with TRBJ2-1; TRBD2 matches at 8 bases. Judging by the DNA end, TRBJ2-7 fits better; the J call may be wrong. The CDR3 runs 14 residues. Germline assignment: CDR1 DFQATT and CDR2 SNEGSKA (reference sequence). The CDR3 region is CSARTSQTYNEQYF. The CDR3 DNA is TGCAGTGCTCGGACTAGCCAAACTTACAATGAGCAGTACTTC.

The rearrangement joins TRBV6-5 to TRBJ2-1; D tentatively fits TRBD1 or TRBD2 (7 bases each). The CDR3 is made up of 16 amino acids. The V gene's germline CDR1 is MNHEY and CDR2 SVGAGI. Trimming removed 6 bases at V and 2 bases at J, with 17 bases between. The CDR3 sequence is CASRSYRGLPYNEQFF. Written as DNA, the CDR3 is TGTGCCAGCAGATCCTACAGGGGACTACCCTACAATGAGCAGTTCTTC.

The chain uses TRBV7-2 and TRBJ2-5, with D maybe TRBD2 (5 bases). CDR1 SGHTA and CDR2 FQGNSA come from the germline V gene. Between the trimmed V and J ends, which lost 1 base and 11 bases, there was a span of 14 bases. This CDR3 comprises 13 residues. The CDR3 is CASSLGRNKEQYF. The CDR3 DNA reads as TGTGCCAGCAGCTTAGGGAGGAACAAGGAGCAGTACTTC.

A few counts support this clonotype. This sequence joins TRBV28 and TRBJ2-3, with D possibly TRBD1 on 6 matching bases. V lost 7 bases to trimming and J lost 7 bases, with 12 bases between them. Per germline, CDR1 MDHEN and CDR2 SYDVKM. The CDR3 spans 12 residues. CDR3 in DNA: TGTGCCAGCACCACAGGGATGAATACGCAGTATTTT. This translates into CASTTGMNTQYF.

This clonotype has only a few counts. The CDR3 DNA follows: TGTGCCAGCAGAGCCCGGGGGGGTGAGCATGGCTACACCTTC. As protein: CASRARGGEHGYTF. V gene TRBV27 combines with J gene TRBJ1-2; tentative D call: TRBD1 (5 bases). Germline CDR1 is MNHEY and CDR2 is SMNVEV (reference sequence). V was trimmed by 6 bases and J by 6 bases, leaving 17 bases between them. The CDR3 spans 14 residues.

The chain couples TRBV4-1 to TRBJ2-3; 8 bases align to TRBD2. Trimming removed 4 bases from V and 4 bases from J; junction bases left unmatched: 4. The CDR3 has 14 amino acids. From germline, CDR1 is MGHRA and CDR2 YSYEKL. CDR3 sequence: CASSLGLVADTQYF. The CDR3 DNA follows: TGCGCCAGCAGCCTGGGACTAGTCGCAGATACGCAGTATTTT.